This T cell receptor beta chain was profiled in a study of tumor-infiltrating lymphocytes in primary liver carcinoma. Between roughly 18 and 30 mg of unsorted bulk tissue served as the source from which RNA and DNA were co-extracted. TCR beta cDNA came from approximately 0.55 ug total RNA, primed with a constant-region primer. Construction of TCR beta libraries relied on three successive nested multiplex PCR rounds employing slightly modified ARM-PCR. TCRdb redid the calling of the multiplex PCR reads with MiXCR, one entry per CDR3 protein. The sample carries almost 55,000 distinct CDR3 sequences, about 80% recorded once. The source of this sequence is a man aged 40-55 years with primary liver carcinoma and hepatitis B virus infection. The specimen sequenced was liver tumor tissue from sampling region 2. Subset defined: tumor region T2, inferior pole.

The CDR3 sequence: CASTTGLAVDGLFF. CDR3 DNA: TGTGCCAGCACGACGGGACTAGCGGTAGATGGCCTGTTCTTC. This rearrangement joins TRBV7-3 to TRBJ2-1, with 11 bases that match TRBD2. CDR1 is SGHTA and CDR2 is FQGTGA in the germline V gene. V lost 7 bases, J lost 15 bases, and 14 bases stayed unmatched. The CDR3 extends over 14 amino acids.